This record covers a single T cell receptor beta chain. The entry originates in a study of T-cell memory formation after mild COVID-19. Via MiXCR, TCRdb re-called the 5' RACE reads, giving one row per CDR3 protein. The profile covers about half a million distinct CDR3 sequences, with about 20% appearing a single time and roughly an eighth taken by the ten largest. Germline CDR1 SGHTA, CDR2 FQGNSA. V lost 0 bases and J lost 4; bases outside the gene matches: 5. This CDR3 is 16 amino acids long. V is TRBV7-2 and J is TRBJ2-1, with TRBD2 identical over 8 bases. The sequenced material came from PBMCs or a T cell subset sorted from them (not recorded which). This clonotype was obtained from an adult woman who had mild COVID-19 (a few samples of this study predate the infection). Cell type and time point are not known. The CDR3 sequence: CASSLASGTSYNEQFF. The DNA for the CDR3 is TGTGCCAGCAGCTTAGCTAGCGGGACTTCTTACAATGAGCAGTTCTTC. Combining the CDR3 with reference TRBV7-2 and TRBJ2-1 gives the whole variable domain GAGVSQSPSNKVTEKGKDVELRCDPISGHTALYWYRQSLGQGLEFLIYFQGNSAPDKSGLPSDRFSAERTGGSVSTLTIQRTQQEDSAVYLCASSLASGTSYNEQFFGPGTRLTVL.